This entry describes one T cell receptor beta chain. This CDR3 is 13 amino acids long. V lost 0 bases, J lost 7 bases, and 11 bases lay in between. Looked up from germline, CDR1 is SGHDT and CDR2 is YYEEEE. The data belong to a study of blood T cell repertoires in COVID-19. Methods used by the authors: Amplifying reference gene primers gave estimates of nucleated cell counts. The repertoire was sequenced with immunoSEQ multiplex PCR; TCRdb's copy has only in-frame clones and lacks some. That table furnishes V, J and clone size, whereas the DNA furnished D and trimming. The sample contains about 93,000 clones, roughly nine tenths of which appear only once.

The sequence derives from a man in his forties or fifties with acute or convalescent COVID-19. The V gene is TRBV5-6, the J gene TRBJ2-7; D is undetermined. Source material: peripheral blood. This chain's CDR3 is CASSLATTWEQYV. CDR3 bases: TGTGCCAGCAGCTTGGCTACCACGTGGGAGCAGTACGTC.